This is a list of T cell receptor beta chains from one sample in a study of shared clonotypes between healthy human individuals. Profiled with immunoSEQ multiplex PCR; TCRdb holds only in-frame clones, not every one. The table records approximately 2,300,000 clones, 80% to 95% of them present only once. The sequenced material came from naive CD4+ T cells from PBMCs. The source of these receptors is a man aged 18 to 35 in good health. Some clones in this sample may be carry-over from other donors' samples. Each CDR3 is given with its conserved first and last residue. The D gene is left open where the match is weak. Expanded clones get a size class; other rows say once, few or many, or leave the size out.

D	size	V	J	CDR3	DNA
TRBD2	NA	TRBV29-1	TRBJ2-1	CSVRGLADSAEQFF	TGCAGCGTGAGGGGACTAGCGGATTCCGCTGAGCAGTTCTTC
TRBD1	few	TRBV5-4	TRBJ1-1	CASSSRDRPRTEAFF	TGTGCCAGCAGCTCAAGGGACAGACCCCGGACTGAAGCTTTCTTT
TRBD1	once	TRBV28	TRBJ1-2	CASSLMTGGFANYGYTF	TGTGCCAGCAGTTTAATGACAGGGGGCTTTGCTAACTATGGCTACACCTTC
NA	NA	TRBV6-5	TRBJ1-1	CASSPSGAKNTEAFF	TGTGCCAGCAGTCCGTCGGGGGCCAAAAACACTGAAGCTTTCTTT
TRBD1	NA	TRBV6-1	TRBJ2-7	CASSNGQGSYEQYF	TGTGCCAGCAGTAATGGACAGGGCTCCTACGAGCAGTACTTC
NA	once	TRBV5-4	TRBJ1-2	CASSSATEAKGGYTF	TGTGCCAGCAGCTCGGCGACAGAAGCTAAAGGAGGCTACACCTTC
NA	NA	TRBV28	TRBJ2-3	CASRESGLSDTQYF	TGTGCCAGCAGAGAGTCGGGGTTGTCAGATACGCAGTATTTT
TRBD2	NA	TRBV29-1	TRBJ2-7	CSVLAGGLGEQYF	TGCAGCGTTCTAGCGGGAGGATTGGGCGAGCAGTACTTC
NA	NA	TRBV11-2	TRBJ2-7	CASSLDLGGEQYF	TGTGCCAGCAGCTTAGATTTAGGGGGTGAGCAGTACTTC
TRBD1	NA	TRBV6-5	TRBJ2-3	CASRRGQDLTNTQYF	TGTGCCAGCAGGAGAGGACAGGACCTCACAAATACGCAGTATTTT
NA	NA	TRBV4-2	TRBJ2-2	CASSQSGRRKNTGELFF	TGTGCCAGCAGCCAATCAGGACGGAGAAAGAACACCGGGGAGCTGTTTTTT
NA	NA	TRBV14	TRBJ2-7	CASSQSVSGTVPYEQYF	TGTGCCAGCAGCCAATCCGTTTCTGGGACGGTTCCCTACGAGCAGTACTTC
NA	NA	TRBV7-9	TRBJ2-5	CASSLATRETQYF	TGTGCCAGCAGCTTAGCGACTAGGGAGACCCAGTACTTC
TRBD2	NA	TRBV30	TRBJ2-7	CAWSTGTSGTYEQYF	TGTGCCTGGAGTACCGGGACTAGCGGGACCTACGAGCAGTACTTC
TRBD2	NA	TRBV2	TRBJ2-3	CASSPGLASTDTQYF	TGTGCCAGCTCACCGGGACTAGCTAGCACAGATACGCAGTATTTT
TRBD2	NA	TRBV6-1	TRBJ2-4	CASSESRGARNIQYF	TGTGCCAGCAGTGAATCGCGGGGGGCGAGGAACATTCAGTACTTC
TRBD2	NA	TRBV9	TRBJ2-1	CASSVVGTSGYSYNEQFF	TGTGCCAGCAGCGTAGTTGGGACTAGCGGTTACTCCTACAATGAGCAGTTCTTC
TRBD2	NA	TRBV29-1	TRBJ2-7	CSVKGLAVYEQYF	TGCAGCGTAAAGGGACTAGCGGTCTACGAGCAGTACTTC
NA	NA	TRBV29-1	TRBJ2-2	CSVEVWGTGELFF	TGCAGCGTTGAAGTGTGGGGCACCGGGGAGCTGTTTTTT
TRBD2	NA	TRBV6-5	TRBJ2-7	CASSRLGRPYEQYF	TGTGCCAGCAGTCGCCTCGGGAGGCCCTACGAGCAGTACTTC
NA	few	TRBV10-3	TRBJ2-7	CAISGTGQAYEQYF	TGTGCCATCAGTGGCACGGGACAAGCCTACGAGCAGTACTTC
TRBD2	once	TRBV11-2	TRBJ2-7	CASSRIAGGPSYEQYF	TGTGCCAGCAGCCGAATAGCGGGAGGGCCCTCCTACGAGCAGTACTTC
TRBD2	NA	TRBV5-1	TRBJ2-5	CASSVTSGTIRGTQYF	TGCGCCAGCAGCGTGACTAGCGGGACCATCCGGGGGACCCAGTACTTC
NA	NA	TRBV4-1	TRBJ2-1	CASTGGPYNEQFF	TGCGCCAGCACGGGTGGGCCATACAATGAGCAGTTCTTC
NA	NA	TRBV7-2	TRBJ1-5	CASSPQAGWGSNQPQHF	TGTGCCAGCAGCCCCCAAGCCGGGTGGGGCAGCAATCAGCCCCAGCATTTT